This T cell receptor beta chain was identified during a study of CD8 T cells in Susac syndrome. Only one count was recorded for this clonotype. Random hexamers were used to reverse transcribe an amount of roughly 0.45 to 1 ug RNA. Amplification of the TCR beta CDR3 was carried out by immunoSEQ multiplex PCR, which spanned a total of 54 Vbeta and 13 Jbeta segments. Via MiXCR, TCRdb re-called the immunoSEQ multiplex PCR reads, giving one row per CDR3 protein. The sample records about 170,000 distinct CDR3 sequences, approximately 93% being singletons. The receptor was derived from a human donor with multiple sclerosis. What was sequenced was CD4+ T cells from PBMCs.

Written as DNA, the CDR3 is TGTGCCAGCAGTTTACGGTTAGCAAGAGAAAGAACTGAAGCTTTCTTT. Translated, it gives CASSLRLARERTEAFF. J is TRBJ1-1 and V is TRBV27; no clear D gene. With 2 bases removed from V and 5 bases from J, the gap between germline ends came to 18 bases. Per germline, CDR1 MNHEY and CDR2 SMNVEV (reference sequence). The CDR3 has 16 residues.